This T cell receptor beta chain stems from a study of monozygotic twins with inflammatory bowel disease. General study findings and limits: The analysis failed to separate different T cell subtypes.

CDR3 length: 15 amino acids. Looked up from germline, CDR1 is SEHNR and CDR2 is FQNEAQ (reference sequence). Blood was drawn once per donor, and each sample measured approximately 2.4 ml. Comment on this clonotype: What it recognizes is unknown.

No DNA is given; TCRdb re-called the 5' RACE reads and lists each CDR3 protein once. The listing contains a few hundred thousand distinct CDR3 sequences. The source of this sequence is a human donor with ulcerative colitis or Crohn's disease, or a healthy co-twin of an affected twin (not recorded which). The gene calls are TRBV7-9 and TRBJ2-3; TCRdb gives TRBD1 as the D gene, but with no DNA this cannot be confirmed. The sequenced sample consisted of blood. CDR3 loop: CASSLTTGQTDTQYF. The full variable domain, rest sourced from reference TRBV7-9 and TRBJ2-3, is DTGVSQNPRHKITKRGQNVTFRCDPISEHNRLYWYRQTLGQGPEFLTYFQNEAQLEKSRLLSDRFSAERPKGSFSTLEIQRTEQGDSAMYLCASSLTTGQTDTQYFGPGTRLTVL.